The clone carrying this T cell receptor (beta chain) was counted ten times or more. The sample comes from a study of Graves' ophthalmopathy and Graves' hyperthyroidism. Trimming cost V 6 bases and J 0 bases, with 17 bases left between them. The CDR3 has 15 amino acids. The germline CDR1 and CDR2 sequences are SQVTM and ANQGSEA. TCR beta CDR3 regions were amplified from RNA transcripts. A first-round RT-PCR used HTBI primers, followed by a second-round multiplex PCR. TCRdb passed the multiplex PCR reads through MiXCR, listing each CDR3 protein once. In the table there are 150,000 or so distinct CDR3 sequences, around two fifths of which are singletons.

V and J are TRBV29-1 and TRBJ1-1; D uncertain. Material for sequencing was peripheral blood. This TCR derives from a middle-aged woman with Graves' ophthalmopathy. The CDR3 loop reads CSVAIQPAMNTEAFF. Written as DNA, the CDR3 is TGCAGCGTGGCCATACAGCCCGCTATGAACACTGAAGCTTTCTTT.